The 10 T cell receptor beta chains below all came from one sample that was sequenced in a study of blood T cell repertoires in COVID-19 (dated by TCRdb to about 2020). Receptor libraries were prepared by the immunoSEQ multiplex PCR assay. TCRdb took this table from immuneACCESS and kept in-frame rearrangements with V and J called. Such tables lack part of the clones; where checked against another copy, unresolved V genes explain under half of the gap, and the rest is unexplained. Across this sample there are some 220,000 clones, with 92% seen only once. The ten largest clones represent around 0.83% of the sample. Sequenced input: peripheral blood. The receptors originated from a man aged 25-40 years with COVID-19, enrolled during active disease.

V is TRBV29-1 and J is TRBJ1-2, with 10 bases matching TRBD1. This CDR3 has 12 amino acids. The V segment lost 6 bases and the J segment 11 bases; nucleotides outside the gene matches: 9. The germline CDR1 and CDR2 sequences are SQVTM and ANQGSEA. CDR3 nucleotide sequence: TGCAGCGTCTGGGAGGGACAGGGGCCGTACACCTTC. Translating gives CSVWEGQGPYTF.

This clone was observed a single time. The chain uses TRBV5-1 and TRBJ1-2, with D possibly matching TRBD1 (6 bases). From germline, CDR1 is SGHRS and CDR2 YFSETQ. The CDR3 totals 17 residues. V lost 4 bases to trimming and J lost 7 bases, with 26 bases between them. CDR3 nucleotides: TGCGCCAGCAGCCGATTGGAGCAGGGGCCCCTCTTTCGTGGCTACACCTTC. Translation: CASSRLEQGPLFRGYTF.

The chain couples TRBV11-3 to TRBJ1-1, with 7 bases that match TRBD1. The CDR3 extends over 14 amino acids. V trimming: 1 base; J trimming: 3 bases; junction bases outside the gene matches: 2. Germline CDR1 is SGHNT and CDR2 is YENEEA. The CDR3 region has the DNA TGTGCCAGCAGCTTAGGAACAGGGGACACTGAAGCTTTCTTT. Its translation: CASSLGTGDTEAFF.

The chain links TRBV2 to TRBJ2-7, with 7 bases aligning to TRBD2. The CDR3 length is 13 residues. The V gene end was trimmed by 7 bases and the J gene end by 6 bases; junction bases not matched to a gene: 9. In germline, CDR1 is SNHLY, CDR2 FYNNEI. Written as DNA, the CDR3 is TGTGCCAGCACCTGGGGGGGATTGGGCGAGCAGTACTTC. Translated: CASTWGGLGEQYF. The full variable domain, rest sourced from reference TRBV2 and TRBJ2-7, is EPEVTQTPSHQVTQMGQEVILRCVPISNHLYFYWYRQILGQKVEFLVSFYNNEISEKSEIFDDQFSVERPDGSNFTLKIRSTKLEDSAMYFCASTWGGLGEQYFGPGTRLTVT.

The chain carries TRBV3-1 (or the pseudogene TRBV3-2) and TRBJ2-5; TRBD2 matches at 8 bases. The CDR3 totals 14 residues. With V trimmed by 4 bases and J by 5 bases, 6 bases remained unmatched. Per germline, CDR1 LGHDT and CDR2 YNNKEL (reference sequence). CDR3 loop: CASSLSSGWETQYF. CDR3 in DNA: TGTGCCAGCAGCCTCTCTAGCGGGTGGGAGACCCAGTACTTC.

The chain combines TRBV5-1 with TRBJ1-1; D not certain. The germline V gene encodes CDR1 SGHRS and CDR2 YFSETQ. Between the trimmed V and J ends, which lost 0 bases and 2 bases, there was a span of 8 bases. This CDR3 contains 14 residues. The CDR3 DNA sequence: TGCGCCAGCAGCTTGGCTCCAGAAAACACTGAAGCTTTCTTT. Residues: CASSLAPENTEAFF.

The rearrangement links TRBV5-6 to TRBJ2-4; D may be TRBD1 (6 bases). Trimming stripped 2 bases from V and 1 base from J, with 10 bases between. Germline-derived CDR1 and CDR2 are SGHDT and YYEEEE. CDR3 length equals 15 residues. CDR3 in amino acids: CASSLQGRAKNIQYF. In DNA, the CDR3 is TGTGCCAGCAGCTTACAGGGTCGGGCCAAAAACATTCAGTACTTC.

The J gene is TRBJ1-1, the V gene TRBV28, with a weak D call TRBD1 (5 bases). The germline V and J ends were trimmed by 7 bases and 6 bases, with 15 bases remaining between them. The CDR3 consists of 13 residues. Germline V lookup: CDR1 MDHEN, CDR2 SYDVKM. CDR3 nucleotide sequence: TGTGCCAGCAATAAAGGGACTCTTTCTGAAGCTTTCTTT. The encoded protein is CASNKGTLSEAFF.

This chain joins TRBV5-1 and TRBJ2-1; the match to TRBD1 covers 9 bases. Trimming at V came to 4 bases and at J to 0 bases, leaving 2 bases not matched to a gene. Germline-derived CDR1 and CDR2 are SGHRS and YFSETQ. The CDR3 loop spans 15 amino acids. The CDR3 DNA reads TGCGCCAGCAGCCAGGACAGGGGCTCCTACAATGAGCAGTTCTTC. Its translation: CASSQDRGSYNEQFF.

This chain uses TRBV3-1 (or the pseudogene TRBV3-2) with TRBJ2-7; 13 bases map to TRBD2. This CDR3 has 16 residues. From germline, CDR1 is LGHDT and CDR2 YNNKEL (reference sequence). V shed 3 bases, J shed 6 bases, and the junction held 8 bases outside the gene matches. CDR3 sequence: CASSHPTSGGAGEQYF. CDR3 in DNA: TGTGCCAGCAGCCACCCAACTAGCGGGGGGGCAGGCGAGCAGTACTTC.